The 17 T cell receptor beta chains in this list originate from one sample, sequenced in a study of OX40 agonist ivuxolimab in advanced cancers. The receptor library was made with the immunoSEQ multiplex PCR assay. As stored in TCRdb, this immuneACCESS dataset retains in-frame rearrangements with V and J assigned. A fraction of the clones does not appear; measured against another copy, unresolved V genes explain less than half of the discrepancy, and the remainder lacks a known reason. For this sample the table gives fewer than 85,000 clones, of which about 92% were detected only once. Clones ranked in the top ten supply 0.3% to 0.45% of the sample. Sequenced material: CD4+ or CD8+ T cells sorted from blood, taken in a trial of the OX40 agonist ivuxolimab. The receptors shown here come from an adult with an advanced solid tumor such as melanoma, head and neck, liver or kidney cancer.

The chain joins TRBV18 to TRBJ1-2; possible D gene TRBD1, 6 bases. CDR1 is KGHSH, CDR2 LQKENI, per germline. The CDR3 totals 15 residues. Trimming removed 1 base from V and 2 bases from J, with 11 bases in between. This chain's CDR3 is CASSPRQGQNYGYTF. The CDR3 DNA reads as TGTGCCAGCTCACCACGCCAGGGGCAAAACTATGGCTACACCTTC.

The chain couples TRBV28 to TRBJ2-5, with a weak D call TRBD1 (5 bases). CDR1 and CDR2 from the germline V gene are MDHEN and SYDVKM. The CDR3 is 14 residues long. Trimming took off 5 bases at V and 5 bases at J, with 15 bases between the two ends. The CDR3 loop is CASSPRQFYETQYF. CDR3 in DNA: TGTGCCAGCAGTCCGAGACAGTTTTATGAGACCCAGTACTTC.

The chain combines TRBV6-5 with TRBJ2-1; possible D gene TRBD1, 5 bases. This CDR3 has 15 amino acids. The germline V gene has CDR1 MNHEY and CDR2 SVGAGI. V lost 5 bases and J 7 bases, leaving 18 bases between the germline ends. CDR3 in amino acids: CASSPPGRVGNEQFF. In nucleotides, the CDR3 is TGTGCCAGCAGTCCCCCGGGCAGGGTAGGGAATGAGCAGTTCTTC.

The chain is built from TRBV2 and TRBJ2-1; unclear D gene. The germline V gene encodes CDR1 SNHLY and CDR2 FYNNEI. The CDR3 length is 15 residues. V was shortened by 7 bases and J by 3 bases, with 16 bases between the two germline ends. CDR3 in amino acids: CASNPTIASYNEQFF. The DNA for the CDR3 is TGTGCCAGCAACCCGACAATCGCAAGCTACAATGAGCAGTTCTTC. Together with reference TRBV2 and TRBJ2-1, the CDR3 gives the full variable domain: EPEVTQTPSHQVTQMGQEVILRCVPISNHLYFYWYRQILGQKVEFLVSFYNNEISEKSEIFDDQFSVERPDGSNFTLKIRSTKLEDSAMYFCASNPTIASYNEQFFGPGTRLTVL.

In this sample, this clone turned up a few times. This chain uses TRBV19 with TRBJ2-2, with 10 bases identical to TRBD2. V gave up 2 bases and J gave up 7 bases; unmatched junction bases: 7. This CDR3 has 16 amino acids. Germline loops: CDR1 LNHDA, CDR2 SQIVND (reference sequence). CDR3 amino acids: CASSIMPSGGGGELFF. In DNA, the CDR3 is TGTGCCAGTAGTATAATGCCTAGCGGGGGAGGCGGGGAGCTGTTTTTT. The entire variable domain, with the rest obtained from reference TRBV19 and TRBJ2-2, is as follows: DGGITQSPKYLFRKEGQNVTLSCEQNLNHDAMYWYRQDPGQGLRLIYYSQIVNDFQKGDIAEGYSVSREKKESFPLTVTSAQKNPTAFYLCASSIMPSGGGGELFFGEGSRLTVL.

The CDR3 nucleotides read TGTGCCACTCAGGACAGGGCGAACACCGGGGAGCTGTTTTTT. Translation: CATQDRANTGELFF. This rearrangement joins TRBV2 to TRBJ2-2; 8 nucleotides agree with TRBD1. Germline V gene lookup returns CDR1 SNHLY and CDR2 FYNNEI. The CDR3 is made up of 14 amino acids. V was pared by 10 bases and J by 0 bases, with 4 bases of the junction left unmatched.

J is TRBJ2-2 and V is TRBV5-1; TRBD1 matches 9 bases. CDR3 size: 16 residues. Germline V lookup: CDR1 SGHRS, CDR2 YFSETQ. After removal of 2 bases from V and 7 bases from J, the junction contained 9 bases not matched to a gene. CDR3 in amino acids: CASSFLQGAIDGELFF. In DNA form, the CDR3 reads TGCGCCAGCAGCTTCCTACAGGGGGCTATTGACGGGGAGCTGTTTTTT.

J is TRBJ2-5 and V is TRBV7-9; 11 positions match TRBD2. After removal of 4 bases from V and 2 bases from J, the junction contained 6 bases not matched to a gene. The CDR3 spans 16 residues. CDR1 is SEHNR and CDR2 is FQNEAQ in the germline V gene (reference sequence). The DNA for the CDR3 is TGTGCCAGCAGCTGGCCGACTAGCGGGGAACAAGAGACCCAGTACTTC. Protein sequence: CASSWPTSGEQETQYF.

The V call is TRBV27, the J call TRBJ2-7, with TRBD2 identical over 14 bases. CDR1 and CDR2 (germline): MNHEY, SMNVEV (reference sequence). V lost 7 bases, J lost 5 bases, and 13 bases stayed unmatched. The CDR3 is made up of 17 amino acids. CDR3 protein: CASTPRGLAGEWHEQYF. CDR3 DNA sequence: TGTGCCAGCACTCCACGGGGACTAGCGGGAGAATGGCACGAGCAGTACTTC.

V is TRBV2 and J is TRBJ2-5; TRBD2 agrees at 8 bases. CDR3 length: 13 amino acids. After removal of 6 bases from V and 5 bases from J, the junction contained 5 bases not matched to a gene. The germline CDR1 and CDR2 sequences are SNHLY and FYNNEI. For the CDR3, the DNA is TGTGCCAGCAGCGGACTAGCCCGGGAGACCCAGTACTTC. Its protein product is CASSGLARETQYF.

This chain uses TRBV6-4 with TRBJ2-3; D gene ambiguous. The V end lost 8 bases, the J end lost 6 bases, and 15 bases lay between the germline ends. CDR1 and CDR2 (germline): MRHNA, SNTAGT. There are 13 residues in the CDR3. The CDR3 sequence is CASGVFFGDTQYF. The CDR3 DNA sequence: TGTGCCAGCGGGGTTTTTTTCGGGGATACGCAGTATTTT.

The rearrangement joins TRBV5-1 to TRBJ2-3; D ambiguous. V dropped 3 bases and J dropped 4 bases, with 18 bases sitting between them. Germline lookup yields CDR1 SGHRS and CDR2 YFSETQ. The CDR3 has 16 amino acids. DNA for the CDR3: TGCGCCAGCAGCTCGACAACCAGGCCGACCCCAGATACGCAGTATTTT. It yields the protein CASSSTTRPTPDTQYF.

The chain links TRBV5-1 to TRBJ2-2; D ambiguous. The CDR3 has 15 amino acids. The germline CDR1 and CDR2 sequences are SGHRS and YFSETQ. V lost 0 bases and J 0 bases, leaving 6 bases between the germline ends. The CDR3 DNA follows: TGCGCCAGCAGCTTGGACATGTCGAACACCGGGGAGCTGTTTTTT. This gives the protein CASSLDMSNTGELFF. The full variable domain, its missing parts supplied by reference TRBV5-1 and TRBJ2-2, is KAGVTQTPRYLIKTRGQQVTLSCSPISGHRSVSWYQQTPGQGLQFLFEYFSETQRNKGNFPGRFSGRQFSNSRSEMNVSTLELGDSALYLCASSLDMSNTGELFFGEGSRLTVL.

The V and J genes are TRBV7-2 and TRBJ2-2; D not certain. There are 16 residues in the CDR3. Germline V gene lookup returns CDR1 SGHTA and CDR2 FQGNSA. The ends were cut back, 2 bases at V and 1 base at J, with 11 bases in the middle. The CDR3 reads CASSLLSTLNTGELFF. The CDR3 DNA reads TGTGCCAGCAGCTTATTGTCTACTCTGAACACCGGGGAGCTGTTTTTT.

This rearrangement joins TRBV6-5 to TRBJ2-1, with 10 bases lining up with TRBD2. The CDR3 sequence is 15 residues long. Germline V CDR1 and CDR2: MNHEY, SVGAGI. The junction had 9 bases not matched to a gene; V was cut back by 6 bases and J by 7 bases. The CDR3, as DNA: TGTGCCAGCAGAAACGCCGGGACTAGCGTTAATGAGCAGTTCTTC. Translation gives CASRNAGTSVNEQFF.

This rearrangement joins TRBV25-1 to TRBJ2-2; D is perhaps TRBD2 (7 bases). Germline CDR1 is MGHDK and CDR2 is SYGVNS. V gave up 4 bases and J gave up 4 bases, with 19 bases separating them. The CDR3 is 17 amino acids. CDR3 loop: CASSVKGYREGTGELFF. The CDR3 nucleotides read TGTGCCAGCAGTGTGAAGGGCTACAGGGAGGGCACCGGGGAGCTGTTTTTT. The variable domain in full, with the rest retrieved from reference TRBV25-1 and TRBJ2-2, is EADIYQTPRYLVIGTGKKITLECSQTMGHDKMYWYQQDPGMELHLIHYSYGVNSTEKGDLSSESTVSRIRTEHFPLTLESARPSHTSQYLCASSVKGYREGTGELFFGEGSRLTVL.

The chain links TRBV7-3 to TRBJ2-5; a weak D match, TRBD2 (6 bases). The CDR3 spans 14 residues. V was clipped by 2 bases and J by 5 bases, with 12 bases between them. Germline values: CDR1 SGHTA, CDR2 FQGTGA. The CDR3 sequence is CASSLGHAGETQYF. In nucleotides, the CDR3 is TGTGCCAGCAGCTTAGGGCACGCGGGGGAGACCCAGTACTTC.